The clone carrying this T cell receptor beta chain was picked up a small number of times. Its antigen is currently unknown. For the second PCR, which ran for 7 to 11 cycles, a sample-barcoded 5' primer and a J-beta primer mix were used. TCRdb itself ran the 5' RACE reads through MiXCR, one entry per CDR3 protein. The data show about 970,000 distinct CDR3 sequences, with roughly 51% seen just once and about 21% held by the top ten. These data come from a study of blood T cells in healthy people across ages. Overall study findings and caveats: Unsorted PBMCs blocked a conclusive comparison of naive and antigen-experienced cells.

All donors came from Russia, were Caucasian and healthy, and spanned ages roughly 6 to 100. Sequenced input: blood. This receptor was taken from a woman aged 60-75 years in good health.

The CDR3 bases are TGTGCCAGCAGCGCCCGGACAGGGGTTGGTTTGGATACGCAGTATTTT. Protein product: CASSARTGVGLDTQYF. The chain carries TRBV7-9 and TRBJ2-3; 9 nucleotides align to TRBD1. The CDR3 is 16 amino acids. Germline loops: CDR1 SEHNR, CDR2 FQNEAQ (reference sequence). The trim removed 5 bases at V and 6 bases at J, leaving 12 bases unmatched.